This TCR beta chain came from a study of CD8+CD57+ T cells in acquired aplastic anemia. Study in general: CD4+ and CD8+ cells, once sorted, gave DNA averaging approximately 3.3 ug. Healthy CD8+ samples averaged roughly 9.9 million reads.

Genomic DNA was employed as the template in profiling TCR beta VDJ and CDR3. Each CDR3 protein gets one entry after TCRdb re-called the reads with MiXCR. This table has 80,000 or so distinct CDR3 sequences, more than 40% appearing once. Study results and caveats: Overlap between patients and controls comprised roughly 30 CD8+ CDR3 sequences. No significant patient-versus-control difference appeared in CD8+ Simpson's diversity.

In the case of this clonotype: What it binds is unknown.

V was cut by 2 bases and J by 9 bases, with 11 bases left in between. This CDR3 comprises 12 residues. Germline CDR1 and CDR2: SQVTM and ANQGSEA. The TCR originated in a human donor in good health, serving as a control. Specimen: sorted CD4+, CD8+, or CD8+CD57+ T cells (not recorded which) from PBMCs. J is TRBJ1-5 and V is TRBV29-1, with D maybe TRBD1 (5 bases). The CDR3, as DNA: TGCAGCGTTGAACAACAGGAAGGGCCCCAGCATTTT. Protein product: CSVEQQEGPQHF.